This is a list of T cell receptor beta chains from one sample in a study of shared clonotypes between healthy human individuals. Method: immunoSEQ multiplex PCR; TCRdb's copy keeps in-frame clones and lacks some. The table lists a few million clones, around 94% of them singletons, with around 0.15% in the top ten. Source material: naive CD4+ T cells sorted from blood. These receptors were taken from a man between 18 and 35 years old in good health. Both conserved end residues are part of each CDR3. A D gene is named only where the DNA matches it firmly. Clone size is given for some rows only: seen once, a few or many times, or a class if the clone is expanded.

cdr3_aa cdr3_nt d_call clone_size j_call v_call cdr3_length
CASSLDPSSYEQYF TGTGCCAGCAGCTTAGATCCGAGCTCCTACGAGCAGTACTTC . . TRBJ2-7 TRBV11-2 14
CASRNRDVSYEQYF TGTGCCAGCCGGAACCGGGACGTTTCCTACGAGCAGTACTTC . . TRBJ2-7 TRBV2 14
CASSEFGSWGGDTQYF TGTGCCAGCAGTGAATTCGGCAGTTGGGGGGGAGATACGCAGTATTTT TRBD2 . TRBJ2-3 TRBV25-1 16
CASSLGQRSEAFF TGCGCCAGCAGCCTTGGACAAAGATCTGAAGCTTTCTTT . . TRBJ1-1 TRBV5-1 13
CASSVGAGGAKNIQYF TGTGCCAGCAGCGTGGGGGCGGGGGGAGCCAAAAACATTCAGTACTTC TRBD2 . TRBJ2-4 TRBV5-4 16
CASSYSGTYGYTF TGTGCCAGCAGTTACTCCGGGACTTATGGCTACACCTTC . . TRBJ1-2 TRBV6-5 13
CAWRAHNRAPEYF TGTGCCTGGAGAGCCCACAACAGGGCCCCGGAGTACTTC . . TRBJ2-7 TRBV30 13
CASSILAVGYYEQYF TGTGCCAGTAGTATTCTGGCGGTGGGCTACTACGAGCAGTACTTC . . TRBJ2-7 TRBV19 15
CASSAPRPPGANVLTF TGTGCCAGTAGTGCCCCCCGCCCACCTGGGGCCAACGTCCTGACTTTC . . TRBJ2-6 TRBV19 16
CASSPRQGDNQPQHF TGTGCCAGCTCACCCCGACAGGGGGACAATCAGCCCCAGCATTTT TRBD1 . TRBJ1-5 TRBV18 15
CASSTERRLAGGQETQYF TGTGCCAGCAGCACAGAGAGGAGACTAGCGGGGGGGCAAGAGACCCAGTACTTC TRBD2 . TRBJ2-5 TRBV11-2 18
CASSPLAGGSTGELFF TGCGCCAGCAGCCCGCTAGCGGGGGGCAGCACCGGGGAGCTGTTTTTT TRBD2 . TRBJ2-2 TRBV5-1 16
CAWMRGGRHEQFF TGTGCCTGGATGCGGGGGGGCCGGCATGAGCAGTTCTTC TRBD2 . TRBJ2-1 TRBV30 13
CASSHRDKDQETQYF TGCGCCAGCAGCCACCGGGACAAAGACCAAGAGACCCAGTACTTC . few TRBJ2-5 TRBV4-3 15
CASSEGGLMNTEAFF TGTGCCAGCAGTGAAGGCGGACTCATGAACACTGAAGCTTTCTTT . few TRBJ1-1 TRBV2 15
CAISEVTGGRAYEQYF TGTGCCATCAGTGAGGTGACAGGGGGCCGGGCCTACGAGCAGTACTTC TRBD1 . TRBJ2-7 TRBV10-3 16
CASSGLAHEQYF TGTGCCAGCAGCGGACTAGCCCACGAGCAGTACTTC TRBD2 . TRBJ2-7 TRBV7-9 12
CASNRDLARSEQYF TGTGCCAGTAACCGGGACCTAGCTAGGTCGGAGCAGTACTTC . . TRBJ2-7 TRBV6-1 14
CASTGEGFSTDTQYF TGTGCCAGCACCGGGGAGGGGTTTAGCACAGATACGCAGTATTTT TRBD2 . TRBJ2-3 TRBV25-1 15
CASSESGQGAGTGELFF TGCGCCAGCAGTGAGTCAGGGCAGGGGGCAGGCACCGGGGAGCTGTTTTTT TRBD1 once TRBJ2-2 TRBV10-2 17
CASSEDTGYEQYF TGTGCCAGCAGTGAAGACACAGGCTACGAGCAGTACTTC . . TRBJ2-7 TRBV2 13
CATNPPTGRNEQFF TGTGCCACCAACCCTCCAACAGGGAGGAATGAGCAGTTCTTC . once TRBJ2-1 TRBV6-5 14
CASSITTSGSLIRREQFF TGTGCCAGCAGCATAACAACTAGCGGGTCCTTGATTAGGCGCGAGCAGTTCTTC TRBD2 . TRBJ2-1 TRBV13 18
CASSLSGGALQETQYF TGCGCCAGCAGCTTGAGCGGGGGAGCCCTCCAAGAGACCCAGTACTTC TRBD2 . TRBJ2-5 TRBV5-1 16
CASSAGGTSAGELFF TGTGCCAGCAGTGCCGGGGGGACTAGTGCCGGGGAGCTGTTTTTT TRBD2 . TRBJ2-2 TRBV6-1 15
CASSELAGQETQYF TGTGCTAGCAGCGAACTAGCGGGACAAGAGACCCAGTACTTC TRBD2 . TRBJ2-5 TRBV7-7 14
CASLAGAVRQPQHF TGTGCCAGCCTAGCGGGGGCAGTTCGGCAGCCCCAGCATTTT . once TRBJ1-5 TRBV6-6 14
CASSRPGLGQDNYGYTF TGTGCCAGCAGCCGACCGGGCCTCGGTCAGGATAACTATGGCTACACCTTC . . TRBJ1-2 TRBV7-2 17
CASRRDSYTGELFF TGTGCCAGCCGCCGGGACAGCTACACCGGGGAGCTGTTTTTT TRBD1 . TRBJ2-2 TRBV6-1 14
CAGNDRGRQVYGYTF TGTGCCGGAAACGACAGGGGGCGACAGGTCTATGGCTACACCTTC TRBD1 . TRBJ1-2 TRBV30 15
CASSATGMLYEQYF TGTGCCAGCAGCGCGACAGGGATGTTGTACGAGCAGTACTTC TRBD1 . TRBJ2-7 TRBV2 14
CAWSVTQYEQYF TGTGCCTGGAGCGTGACACAATACGAGCAGTACTTC . . TRBJ2-7 TRBV30 12
CASSLSGSNQPQHF TGTGCCAGCAGCCTTTCCGGTAGCAATCAGCCCCAGCATTTT . . TRBJ1-5 TRBV6-1 14
CASSPRDVYGYTF TGTGCCAGCAGTCCCCGGGACGTATATGGCTACACCTTC . . TRBJ1-2 TRBV6-6 13
CASSLRAGAYEQYF TGTGCCAGCAGCTTACGGGCAGGGGCCTACGAGCAGTACTTC . . TRBJ2-7 TRBV2 14
CASSLALWDSPYEQYF TGCGCCAGCAGCTTGGCCCTTTGGGACAGCCCCTACGAGCAGTACTTC TRBD1 once TRBJ2-7 TRBV5-1 16
CASSSYQEQYF TGTGCCAGCAGCTCCTACCAAGAGCAGTACTTC . once TRBJ2-7 TRBV7-2 11